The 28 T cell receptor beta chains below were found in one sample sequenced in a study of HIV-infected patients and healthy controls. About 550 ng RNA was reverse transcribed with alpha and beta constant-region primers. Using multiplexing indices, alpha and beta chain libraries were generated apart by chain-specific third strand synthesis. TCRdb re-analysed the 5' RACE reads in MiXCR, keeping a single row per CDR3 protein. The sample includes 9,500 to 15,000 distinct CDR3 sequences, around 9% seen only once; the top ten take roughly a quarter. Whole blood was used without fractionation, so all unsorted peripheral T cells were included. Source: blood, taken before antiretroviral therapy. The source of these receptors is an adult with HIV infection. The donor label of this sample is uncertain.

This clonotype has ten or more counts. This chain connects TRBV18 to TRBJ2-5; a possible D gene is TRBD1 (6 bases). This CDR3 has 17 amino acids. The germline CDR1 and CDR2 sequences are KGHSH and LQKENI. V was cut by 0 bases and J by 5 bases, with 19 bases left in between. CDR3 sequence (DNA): TGTGCCAGCTCACCACCGGGTTCACTGGGGGCGCGTGAGACCCAGTACTTC. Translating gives CASSPPGSLGARETQYF.

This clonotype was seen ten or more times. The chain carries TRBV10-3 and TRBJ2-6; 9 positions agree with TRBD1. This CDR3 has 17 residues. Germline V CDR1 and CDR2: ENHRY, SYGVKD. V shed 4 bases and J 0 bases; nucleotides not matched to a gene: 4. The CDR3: CAISAGTGNSGANVLTF. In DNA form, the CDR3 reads TGTGCCATCAGTGCGGGGACAGGGAACTCTGGGGCCAACGTCCTGACTTTC.

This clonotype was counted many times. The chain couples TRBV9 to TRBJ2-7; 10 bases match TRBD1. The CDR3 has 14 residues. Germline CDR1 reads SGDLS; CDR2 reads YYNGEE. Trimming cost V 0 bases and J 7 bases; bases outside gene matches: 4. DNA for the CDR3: TGTGCCAGCAGCGTAGGGGGGGGACAGGGGGAGCAGTACTTC. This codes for CASSVGGGQGEQYF.

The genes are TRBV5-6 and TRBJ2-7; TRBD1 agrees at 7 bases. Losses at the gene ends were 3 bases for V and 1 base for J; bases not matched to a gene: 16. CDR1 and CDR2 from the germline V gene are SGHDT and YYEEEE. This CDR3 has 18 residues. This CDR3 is CASSSGPSTGPSSYEQYF. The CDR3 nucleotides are TGTGCCAGCAGCTCGGGCCCCTCGACAGGGCCTTCTTCCTACGAGCAGTACTTC.

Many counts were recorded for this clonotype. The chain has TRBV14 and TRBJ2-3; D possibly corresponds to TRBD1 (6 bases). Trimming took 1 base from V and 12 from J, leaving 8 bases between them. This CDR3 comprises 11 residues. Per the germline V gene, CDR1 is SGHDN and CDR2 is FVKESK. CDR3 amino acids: CASSQVQGQYF. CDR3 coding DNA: TGTGCCAGCAGCCAAGTACAGGGACAGTATTTT.

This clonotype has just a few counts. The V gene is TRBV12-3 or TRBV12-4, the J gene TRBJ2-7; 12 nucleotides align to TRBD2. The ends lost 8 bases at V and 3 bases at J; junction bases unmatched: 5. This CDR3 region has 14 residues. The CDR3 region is CASCLAGGDYEQYF. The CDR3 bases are TGTGCCAGCTGCCTAGCGGGAGGGGACTACGAGCAGTACTTC.

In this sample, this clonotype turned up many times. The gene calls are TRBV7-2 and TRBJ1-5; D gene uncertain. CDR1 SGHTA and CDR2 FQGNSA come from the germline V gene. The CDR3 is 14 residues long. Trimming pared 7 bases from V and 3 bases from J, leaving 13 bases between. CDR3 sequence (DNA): TGTGCCAGCACCCCAGAGGTATTCAATCAGCCCCAGCATTTT. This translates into CASTPEVFNQPQHF.

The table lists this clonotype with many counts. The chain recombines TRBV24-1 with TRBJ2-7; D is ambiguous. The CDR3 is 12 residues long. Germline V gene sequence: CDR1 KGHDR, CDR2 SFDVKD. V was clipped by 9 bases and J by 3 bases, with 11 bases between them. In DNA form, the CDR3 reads TGTGCCACCTCAGACGGTAGCTACGAGCAGTACTTC. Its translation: CATSDGSYEQYF.

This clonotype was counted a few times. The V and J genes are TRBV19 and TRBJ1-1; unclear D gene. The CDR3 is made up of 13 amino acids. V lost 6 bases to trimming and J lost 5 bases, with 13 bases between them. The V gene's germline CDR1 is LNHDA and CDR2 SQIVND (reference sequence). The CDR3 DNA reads TGTGCCAGTAGCATCACCCCGACTACTGAAGCTTTCTTT. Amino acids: CASSITPTTEAFF. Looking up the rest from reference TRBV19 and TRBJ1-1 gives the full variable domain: DGGITQSPKYLFRKEGQNVTLSCEQNLNHDAMYWYRQDPGQGLRLIYYSQIVNDFQKGDIAEGYSVSREKKESFPLTVTSAQKNPTAFYLCASSITPTTEAFFGQGTRLTVV.

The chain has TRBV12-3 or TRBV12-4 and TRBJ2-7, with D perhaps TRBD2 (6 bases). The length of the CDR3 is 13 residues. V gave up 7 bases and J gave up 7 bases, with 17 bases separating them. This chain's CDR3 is CASMLAGLGEQYF. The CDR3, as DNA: TGTGCCAGCATGTTGGCGGGGCTGGGTGAGCAGTACTTC.

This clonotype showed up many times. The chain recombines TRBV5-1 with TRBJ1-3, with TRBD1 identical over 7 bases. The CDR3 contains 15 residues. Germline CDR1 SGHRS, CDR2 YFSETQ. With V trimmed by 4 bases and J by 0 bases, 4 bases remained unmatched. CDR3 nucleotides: TGCGCCAGCAGCCCGGGACAGACCTCTGGAAACACCATATATTTT. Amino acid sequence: CASSPGQTSGNTIYF.

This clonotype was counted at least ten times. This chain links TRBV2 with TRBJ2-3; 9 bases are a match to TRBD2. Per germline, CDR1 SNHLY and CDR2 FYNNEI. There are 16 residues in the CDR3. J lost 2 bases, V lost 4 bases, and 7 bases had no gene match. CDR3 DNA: TGTGCCAGCAGTGCTGAGGCGGGAGGGCCCACAGATACGCAGTATTTT. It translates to CASSAEAGGPTDTQYF.

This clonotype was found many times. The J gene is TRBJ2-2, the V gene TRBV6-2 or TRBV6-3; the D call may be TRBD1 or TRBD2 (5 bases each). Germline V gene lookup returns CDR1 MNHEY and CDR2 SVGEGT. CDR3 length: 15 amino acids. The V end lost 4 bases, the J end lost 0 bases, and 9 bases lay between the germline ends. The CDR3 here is CASSWDGPNTGELFF. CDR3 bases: TGTGCCAGCAGTTGGGACGGTCCGAACACCGGGGAGCTGTTTTTT.

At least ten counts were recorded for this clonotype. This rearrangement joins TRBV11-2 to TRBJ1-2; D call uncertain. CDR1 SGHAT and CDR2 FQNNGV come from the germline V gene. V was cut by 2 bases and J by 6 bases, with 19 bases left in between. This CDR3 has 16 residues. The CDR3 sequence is CASSLSFSGREDGYTF. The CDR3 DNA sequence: TGTGCCAGCAGCTTAAGCTTTTCTGGACGCGAGGATGGCTACACCTTC.

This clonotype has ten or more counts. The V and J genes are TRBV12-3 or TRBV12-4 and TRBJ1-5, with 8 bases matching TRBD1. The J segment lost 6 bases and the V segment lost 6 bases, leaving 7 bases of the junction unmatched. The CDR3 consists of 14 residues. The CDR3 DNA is TGTGCCAGCAGGACGACAGGGGATAGTCAGCCCCAGCATTTT. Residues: CASRTTGDSQPQHF.

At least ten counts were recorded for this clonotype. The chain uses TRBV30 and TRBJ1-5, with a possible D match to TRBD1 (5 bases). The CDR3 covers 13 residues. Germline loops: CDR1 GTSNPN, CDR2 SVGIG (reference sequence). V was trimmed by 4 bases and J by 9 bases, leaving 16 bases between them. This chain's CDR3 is CAWTGHTQGPQHF. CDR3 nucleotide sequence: TGTGCCTGGACCGGACATACCCAGGGGCCCCAGCATTTT.

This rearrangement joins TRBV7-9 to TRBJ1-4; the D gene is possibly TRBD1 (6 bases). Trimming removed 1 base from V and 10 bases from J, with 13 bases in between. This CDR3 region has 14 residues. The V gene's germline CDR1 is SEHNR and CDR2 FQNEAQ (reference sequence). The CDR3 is CASSLGQGSGKLFF. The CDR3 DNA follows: TGTGCCAGCAGCTTAGGGCAGGGGTCCGGAAAACTGTTTTTT.

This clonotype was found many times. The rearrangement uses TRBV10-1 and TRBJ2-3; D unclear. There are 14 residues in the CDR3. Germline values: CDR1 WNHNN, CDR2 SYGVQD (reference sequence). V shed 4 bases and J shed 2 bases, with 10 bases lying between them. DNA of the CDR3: TGCGCCAGCAGTGCCGCCAGCTTCACAGATACGCAGTATTTT. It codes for CASSAASFTDTQYF.

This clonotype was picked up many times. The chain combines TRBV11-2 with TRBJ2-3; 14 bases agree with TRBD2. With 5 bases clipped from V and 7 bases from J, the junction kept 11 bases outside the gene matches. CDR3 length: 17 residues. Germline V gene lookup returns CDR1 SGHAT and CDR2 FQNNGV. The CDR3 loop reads CASSIGTSGGPRNTQYF. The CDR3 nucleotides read TGTGCCAGCAGCATCGGGACTAGCGGGGGTCCTCGAAATACGCAGTATTTT.

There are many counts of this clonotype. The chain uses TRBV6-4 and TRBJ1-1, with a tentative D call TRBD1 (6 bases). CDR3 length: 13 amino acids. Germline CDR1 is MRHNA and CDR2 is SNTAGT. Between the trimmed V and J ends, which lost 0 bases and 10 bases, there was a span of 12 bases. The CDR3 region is CASSDSRGGTAFF. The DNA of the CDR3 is TGTGCCAGCAGTGACTCTAGAGGGGGAACAGCTTTCTTT.

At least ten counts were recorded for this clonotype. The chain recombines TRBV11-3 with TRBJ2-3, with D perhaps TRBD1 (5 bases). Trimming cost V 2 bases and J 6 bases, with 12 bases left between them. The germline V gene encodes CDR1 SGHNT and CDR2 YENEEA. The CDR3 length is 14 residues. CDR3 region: CASSLQGSPDTQYF. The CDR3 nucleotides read TGTGCCAGCAGCTTACAGGGATCACCGGATACGCAGTATTTT.

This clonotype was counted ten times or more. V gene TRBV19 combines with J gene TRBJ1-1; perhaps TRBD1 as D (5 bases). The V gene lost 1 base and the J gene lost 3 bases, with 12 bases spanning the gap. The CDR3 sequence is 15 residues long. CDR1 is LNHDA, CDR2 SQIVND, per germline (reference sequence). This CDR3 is CASSIGWWGDTEAFF. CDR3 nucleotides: TGTGCCAGTAGTATAGGTTGGTGGGGGGACACTGAAGCTTTCTTT.

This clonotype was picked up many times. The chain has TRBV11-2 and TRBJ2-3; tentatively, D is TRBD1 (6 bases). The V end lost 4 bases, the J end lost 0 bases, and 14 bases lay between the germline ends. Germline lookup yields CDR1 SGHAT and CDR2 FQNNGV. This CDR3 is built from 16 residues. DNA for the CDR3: TGTGCCAGCAGCTCGGGACATTTAGTTAGCACAGATACGCAGTATTTT. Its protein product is CASSSGHLVSTDTQYF.

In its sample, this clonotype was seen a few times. CDR3 amino acids: CASSVGTPTEAFF. As DNA, the CDR3 is TGTGCCAGCAGTGTCGGGACACCCACTGAAGCTTTCTTT. The chain uses TRBV6-5 and TRBJ1-1, with a weak D call TRBD1 (6 bases). This CDR3 is built from 13 residues. The germline gives CDR1 MNHEY, CDR2 SVGAGI. With 5 bases removed from V and 4 bases from J, the gap between germline ends came to 11 bases.

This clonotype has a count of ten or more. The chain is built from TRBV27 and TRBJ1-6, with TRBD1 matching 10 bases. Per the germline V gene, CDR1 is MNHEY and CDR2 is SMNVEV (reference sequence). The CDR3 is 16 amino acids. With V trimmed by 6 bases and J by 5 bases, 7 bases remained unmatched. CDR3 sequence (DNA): TGTGCCAGCAGCCTGGACAGGGGGAAAAATAATTCACCCCTCCACTTT. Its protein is CASSLDRGKNNSPLHF.

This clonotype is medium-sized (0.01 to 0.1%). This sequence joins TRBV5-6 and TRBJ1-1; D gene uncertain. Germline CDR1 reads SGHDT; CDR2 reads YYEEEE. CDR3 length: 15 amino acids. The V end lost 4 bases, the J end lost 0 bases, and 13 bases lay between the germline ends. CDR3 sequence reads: CASSAGPVMNTEAFF. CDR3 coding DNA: TGTGCCAGCAGCGCGGGTCCAGTTATGAACACTGAAGCTTTCTTT.

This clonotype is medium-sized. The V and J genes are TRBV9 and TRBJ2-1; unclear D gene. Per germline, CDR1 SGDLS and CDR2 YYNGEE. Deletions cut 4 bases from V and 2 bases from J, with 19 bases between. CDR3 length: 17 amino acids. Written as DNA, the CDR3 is TGTGCCAGCAGCCCTAACCCTGACCGTGGCGCCTACAATGAGCAGTTCTTC. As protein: CASSPNPDRGAYNEQFF.

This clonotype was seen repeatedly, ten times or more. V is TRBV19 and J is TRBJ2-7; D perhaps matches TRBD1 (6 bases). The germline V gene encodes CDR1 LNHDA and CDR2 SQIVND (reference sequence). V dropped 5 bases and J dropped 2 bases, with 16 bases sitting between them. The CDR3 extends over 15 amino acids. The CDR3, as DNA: TGTGCCAGTAGTCCTTCCGAGACAGGAGCCTACGAGCAGTACTTC. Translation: CASSPSETGAYEQYF.